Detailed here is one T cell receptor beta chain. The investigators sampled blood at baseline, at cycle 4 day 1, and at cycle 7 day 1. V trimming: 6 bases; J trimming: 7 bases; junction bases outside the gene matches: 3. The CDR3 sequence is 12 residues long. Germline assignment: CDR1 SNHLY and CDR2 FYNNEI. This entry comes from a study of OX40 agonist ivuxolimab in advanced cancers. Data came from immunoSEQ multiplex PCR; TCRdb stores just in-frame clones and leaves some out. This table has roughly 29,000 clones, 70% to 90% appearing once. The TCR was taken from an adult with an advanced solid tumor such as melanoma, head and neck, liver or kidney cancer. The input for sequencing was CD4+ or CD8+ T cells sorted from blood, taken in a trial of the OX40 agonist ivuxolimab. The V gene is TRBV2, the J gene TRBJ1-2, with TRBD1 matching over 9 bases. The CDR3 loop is CASRQGASGYTF. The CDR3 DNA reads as TGTGCCAGCAGACAGGGGGCTAGTGGCTACACCTTC. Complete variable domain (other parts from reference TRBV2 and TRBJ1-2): EPEVTQTPSHQVTQMGQEVILRCVPISNHLYFYWYRQILGQKVEFLVSFYNNEISEKSEIFDDQFSVERPDGSNFTLKIRSTKLEDSAMYFCASRQGASGYTFGSGTRLTVV.